This T cell receptor (beta chain) was captured in a study of T cell changes during pregnancy in multiple sclerosis. V lost 5 bases to trimming and J lost 2 bases, with 25 bases between them. This CDR3 is 18 amino acids long. In germline, CDR1 is PRHDT, CDR2 FYEKMQ (reference sequence). Using immunoSEQ multiplex PCR, the repertoire was profiled, and TCRdb retains in-frame clones only, with some absent. The table lists some 41,000 clones, roughly 87% of them singletons. The receptor's source is a female donor with multiple sclerosis, enrolled in a pregnancy study. The chain recombines TRBV13 with TRBJ2-7, with D perhaps matching TRBD1 (6 bases). The specimen was CD8+ T cells from peripheral blood mononuclear cells, collected in the first trimester of pregnancy. The CDR3 DNA reads as TGTGCCAGCAGCCCAACCCCCCTGGGGGCAGGGGCTACCTACGAGCAGTACTTC. Its translation: CASSPTPLGAGATYEQYF.